Below are 14 T cell receptor beta chains sequenced from a single sample in a study of spatial heterogeneity in lung cancer. These receptors have no identified antigens. The time point here: sample taken at primary tumor resection. Each CDR3 protein gets one entry after TCRdb re-called the 5' RACE reads with MiXCR. The data hold more than 25,000 distinct CDR3 sequences, with roughly 6.6% observed a single time. Study conclusions and caveats: Mutation counts in tumors were tracked by counts of expanded intratumoral alpha and beta TCRs.

The source was lung tumor tissue, collected at surgery. These receptors were obtained from a male donor with early-stage non-small cell lung cancer.

Ten or more counts support this clonotype. The chain is built from TRBV13 and TRBJ1-6, with D unresolved. This CDR3 spans 13 amino acids. The V gene's germline CDR1 is PRHDT and CDR2 FYEKMQ (reference sequence). V shed 2 bases and J shed 8 bases, with 7 bases lying between them. The chain's CDR3 is CASSLREDSPLHF. The CDR3 bases are TGTGCCAGCAGCTTAAGAGAAGATTCACCCCTCCACTTT.

This clonotype appeared many times. The gene calls are TRBV29-1 and TRBJ1-5; 7 bases line up with TRBD1. The V segment lost 7 bases and the J segment 3 bases; nucleotides outside the gene matches: 3. The CDR3 consists of 12 residues. The germline V gene encodes CDR1 SQVTM and CDR2 ANQGSEA. CDR3 coding DNA: TGCAGCGCCGGACAGGTCAATCAGCCCCAGCATTTT. It specifies CSAGQVNQPQHF.

This clonotype was found a few times. The gene calls are TRBV7-9 and TRBJ2-7, with 7 bases identical to TRBD1. The CDR3 spans 15 residues. V lost 1 base to trimming and J lost 0 bases; unmatched junction nucleotides: 3. Germline-derived CDR1 and CDR2 are SEHNR and FQNEAQ (reference sequence). The CDR3 sequence is CASSLVTGSSYEQYF. The CDR3 nucleotides read TGTGCCAGCAGCTTAGTGACAGGGTCCTCCTACGAGCAGTACTTC.

CDR3: CASSLGPGVLGSYNSPLHF. CDR3 sequence (DNA): TGCGCCAGCAGCTTAGGGCCGGGGGTTCTAGGCTCCTATAATTCACCCCTCCACTTT. The V and J genes are TRBV5-1 and TRBJ1-6, with a possible D match to TRBD1 (5 bases). V dropped 2 bases and J dropped 0 bases, with 18 bases sitting between them. This CDR3 is built from 19 residues. Germline V lookup: CDR1 SGHRS, CDR2 YFSETQ.

The sample holds a few counts of this clonotype. The chain employs TRBV6-1 and TRBJ2-7; the match to TRBD2 covers 7 bases. CDR1 MNHNS and CDR2 SASEGT come from the germline V gene. Unmatched junction bases numbered 11, after V lost 6 bases and J lost 6 bases. The CDR3 spans 14 residues. Here the CDR3 DNA reads TGTGCCAGCAGCCGGACCGGGGGAGGGTCCGAGCAGTACTTC. This sequence encodes CASSRTGGGSEQYF.

This clonotype has ten or more counts. The J gene is TRBJ2-3, the V gene TRBV4-3, with 7 bases matching TRBD1. The V and J ends lost 5 bases and 1 base, in that order; junction bases with no gene match: 9. From germline, CDR1 is LGHNA and CDR2 YSLEER. The CDR3 totals 16 residues. In DNA form, the CDR3 reads TGCGCCAGCAGCTCGACAGGGATCGAGGGCACAGATACGCAGTATTTT. Translating gives CASSSTGIEGTDTQYF.

Ten or more counts support this clonotype. V is TRBV5-1 and J is TRBJ2-2; D remains ambiguous. The V gene's germline CDR1 is SGHRS and CDR2 YFSETQ. V lost 0 bases, J lost 7 bases, and 4 bases lay in between. This CDR3 has 12 residues. CDR3 nucleotides: TGCGCCAGCAGCTTGGGGCGCGGGGAGCTGTTTTTT. Translating gives CASSLGRGELFF.

This chain uses TRBV15 with TRBJ2-4; 11 bases fit TRBD1. The V segment lost 4 bases and the J segment 2 bases; nucleotides outside the gene matches: 10. CDR1 and CDR2 (germline): LNHNV, YYDKDF (reference sequence). The CDR3 runs 18 residues. The CDR3 coding sequence is TGTGCCACCAGCACGGGACAGGGGGGATCGAGCACCAAAAACATTCAGTACTTC. Encoded protein: CATSTGQGGSSTKNIQYF. The variable domain in full, completed from reference TRBV15 and TRBJ2-4, reads DAMVIQNPRYQVTQFGKPVTLSCSQTLNHNVMYWYQQKSSQAPKLLFHYYDKDFNNEADTPDNFQSRRPNTSFCFLDIRSPGLGDTAMYLCATSTGQGGSSTKNIQYFGAGTRLSVL.

Many counts were recorded for this clonotype. The chain carries TRBV7-8 and TRBJ1-4, with TRBD1 identical over 9 bases. Per germline, CDR1 SGHVS and CDR2 FQNEAQ. CDR3 length: 16 residues. After removal of 4 bases from V and 7 bases from J, the junction contained 10 bases not matched to a gene. The CDR3: CASSWGYRGLGEKLFF. The CDR3, as DNA: TGTGCCAGCAGCTGGGGATACAGGGGGCTTGGTGAAAAACTGTTTTTT.

This clonotype was counted ten times or more. The rearrangement uses TRBV2 and TRBJ2-5; D is unresolved. V dropped 4 bases and J dropped 1 base, with 13 bases sitting between them. The CDR3 consists of 15 residues. CDR1 and CDR2 (germline): SNHLY, FYNNEI. The CDR3: CASSVDPTSQETQYF. DNA for the CDR3: TGTGCCAGCAGTGTTGACCCAACCTCCCAAGAGACCCAGTACTTC.

The sample holds a few counts of this clonotype. V and J are TRBV6-6 and TRBJ2-5; D tentatively reads TRBD1 or TRBD2 (5 bases each). Germline V lookup: CDR1 MNHNY, CDR2 SVGAGI (reference sequence). V shed 4 bases and J shed 3 bases, with 12 bases lying between them. The CDR3 spans 14 residues. This chain's CDR3 is CASSSRDVKETQYF. CDR3 nucleotides: TGTGCCAGCAGTTCACGGGACGTCAAAGAGACCCAGTACTTC.

By share, this clonotype ranks as medium-sized (0.01 to 0.1%). The chain recombines TRBV29-1 with TRBJ2-1; tentative D call: TRBD2 (6 bases). This CDR3 has 10 residues. V lost 4 bases and J 8 bases, leaving 6 bases between the germline ends. Per the germline V gene, CDR1 is SQVTM and CDR2 is ANQGSEA. DNA of the CDR3: TGCAGCGTTGGGAGGGATGAGCAGTTCTTC. Amino acids: CSVGRDEQFF.

The chain joins TRBV11-2 to TRBJ2-3; tentatively, D is TRBD2 (6 bases). V lost 1 base to trimming and J lost 4 bases, with 9 bases between them. This CDR3 region has 14 residues. In germline, CDR1 is SGHAT, CDR2 FQNNGV. CDR3 in DNA: TGTGCCAGCAGCTTAGGGGAGGCCCCAGATACGCAGTATTTT. Encoded protein: CASSLGEAPDTQYF.

This chain's CDR3 is CATSDSSLLRGDTQYF. The CDR3 DNA reads as TGTGCCACCAGTGATTCAAGTCTACTTCGAGGAGATACGCAGTATTTT. The V and J genes are TRBV24-1 and TRBJ2-3; D gene ambiguous. From germline, CDR1 is KGHDR and CDR2 SFDVKD. Trimming stripped 2 bases from V and 5 bases from J, with 16 bases between. CDR3 length equals 16 residues.